This T cell receptor beta chain was sequenced during a study of blood T cell repertoires in COVID-19. Study overall: Spain, Italy and the United States supplied samples that represented acute and convalescent COVID-19.

Original handling: Amplification from reference gene primers served as the basis for estimated nucleated cell counts. Only in-frame clones appear in the TCRdb table, and some are missing; sequencing was by immunoSEQ multiplex PCR. V, J and clone size derive from that table, while D and trimming were established from the DNA sequence. The table records more than 80,000 clones, over 80% of them present only once. Sample: peripheral blood. This sequence originates from a woman of 80 years or more with active or convalescent COVID-19.

The CDR3 here is CASSSLTGGYGYTF. CDR3 nucleotides: TGTGCCAGCAGTTCCCTGACAGGCGGATATGGCTACACCTTC. V gene TRBV28 combines with J gene TRBJ1-2; tentatively, D is TRBD1 (6 bases). CDR1 MDHEN and CDR2 SYDVKM come from the germline V gene. Trimming removed 4 bases from V and 5 bases from J, with 14 bases in between. The CDR3 extends over 14 amino acids.